The 23 T cell receptor beta chains below come from one sample, sequenced in a study of control samples from healthy donors and cancer patients. Assay used: immunoSEQ multiplex PCR; TCRdb lists only in-frame clones, some missing. The sample includes over 100,000 clones, more than 80% seen only once; the top ten take 2.5%. The sample comprised blood. These receptors originate from a man aged 35-49 years in good health.

The V gene is TRBV2, the J gene TRBJ2-7; D remains unclear. CDR1 SNHLY and CDR2 FYNNEI come from the germline V gene. There are 11 residues in the CDR3. V lost 11 bases to trimming and J lost 5 bases, with 13 bases between them. CDR3: CAGFRMDEQYF. The CDR3 coding sequence is TGTGCCGGATTCAGGATGGACGAGCAGTACTTC. The full variable domain, completed using reference TRBV2 and TRBJ2-7, is EPEVTQTPSHQVTQMGQEVILRCVPISNHLYFYWYRQILGQKVEFLVSFYNNEISEKSEIFDDQFSVERPDGSNFTLKIRSTKLEDSAMYFCAGFRMDEQYFGPGTRLTVT.

The CDR3 region is CASSLDFHYNEQFF. DNA of the CDR3: TGCGCCAGCAGCTTGGACTTTCACTACAATGAGCAGTTCTTC. This chain links TRBV5-1 with TRBJ2-1, with D hard to call. Germline V lookup: CDR1 SGHRS, CDR2 YFSETQ. The CDR3 runs to 14 residues. V was shortened by 0 bases and J by 3 bases, with 7 bases between the two germline ends.

The table lists this clone with a count of one. This chain uses TRBV19 with TRBJ1-3; D ambiguous. The ends were cut back, 7 bases at V and 8 bases at J, with 15 bases in the middle. CDR3 size: 13 residues. The V gene's germline CDR1 is LNHDA and CDR2 SQIVND (reference sequence). CDR3 amino acids: CASTAEFGYTIYF. CDR3 coding DNA: TGTGCCAGTACCGCCGAGTTCGGGTACACCATATATTTT. Together with reference TRBV19 and TRBJ1-3, the CDR3 gives the full variable domain: DGGITQSPKYLFRKEGQNVTLSCEQNLNHDAMYWYRQDPGQGLRLIYYSQIVNDFQKGDIAEGYSVSREKKESFPLTVTSAQKNPTAFYLCASTAEFGYTIYFGEGSWLTVV.

Of note for this clone: An end of the junction differs from the germline gene, which may be a read error. V is TRBV6-6 and J is TRBJ2-7, with 7 positions matching TRBD1. The CDR3 has 11 amino acids. CDR1 is MNHNY and CDR2 is SVGAGI in the germline V gene (reference sequence). CDR3 coding DNA: TGTGCCAGCAGTGACCGACAGGGATATACATTC. Amino acids: CASSDRQGYTF.

The chain couples TRBV5-1 to TRBJ2-1; no clear D. The CDR3 contains 15 residues. V was trimmed by 4 bases and J by 7 bases, leaving 18 bases between them. CDR1 SGHRS and CDR2 YFSETQ come from the germline V gene. The CDR3 DNA reads as TGCGCCAGCAGCAAAGGCGACCCGGTGACGAATGAGCAGTTCTTC. It encodes CASSKGDPVTNEQFF.

The V gene is TRBV28, the J gene TRBJ2-7, with D possibly matching TRBD2 (6 bases). Trimming pared 5 bases from V and 3 bases from J, leaving 17 bases between. Germline V lookup: CDR1 MDHEN, CDR2 SYDVKM. This CDR3 has 15 residues. The DNA for the CDR3 is TGTGCCAGCAGTGGGGACTCCTCGCGGGGCTACGAGCAGTACTTC. Translated: CASSGDSSRGYEQYF.

This clone has a handful of counts. The chain has TRBV12-3 or TRBV12-4 and TRBJ1-2, with 9 bases fitting TRBD1. V lost 8 bases, J lost 7 bases, and 8 bases stayed unmatched. The CDR3 is made up of 13 amino acids. In DNA, the CDR3 is TGTGCCAGCCTCGGGACAGGGTTGAGTGGCTACACCTTC. This codes for CASLGTGLSGYTF.

The V call is TRBV3-1 (or the pseudogene TRBV3-2), the J call TRBJ1-2; no clear D. The CDR3 totals 12 residues. The germline CDR1 and CDR2 sequences are LGHDT and YNNKEL (reference sequence). With 4 bases removed from V and 3 bases from J, the gap between germline ends came to 6 bases. CDR3 nucleotide sequence: TGTGCCAGCAGCCCCGGGGACTATGGCTACACCTTC. This encodes CASSPGDYGYTF.

The chain carries TRBV11-2 and TRBJ2-7; 10 bases map to TRBD2. The CDR3 spans 16 residues. The J segment lost 6 bases and the V segment lost 3 bases, leaving 11 bases of the junction unmatched. Germline CDR1 SGHAT, CDR2 FQNNGV. The CDR3 is CASSFGGSGGAPEQYF. As DNA, the CDR3 is TGTGCCAGCAGCTTCGGTGGAAGCGGGGGGGCCCCCGAGCAGTACTTC. The whole variable domain, remainder taken from reference TRBV11-2 and TRBJ2-7, is EAGVAQSPRYKIIEKRQSVAFWCNPISGHATLYWYQQILGQGPKLLIQFQNNGVVDDSQLPKDRFSAERLKGVDSTLKIQPAKLEDSAVYLCASSFGGSGGAPEQYFGPGTRLTVT.

DNA for the CDR3: TGTGCCAGCAGCTCAATACTAGCGGGGGGGAGCGGGGAGCTGTTTTTT. This codes for CASSSILAGGSGELFF. V gene TRBV7-6 combines with J gene TRBJ2-2; 13 nucleotides line up with TRBD2. The germline gives CDR1 SGHVS, CDR2 FNYEAQ. The trim removed 4 bases at V and 7 bases at J, leaving 6 bases unmatched. There are 16 residues in the CDR3.

This chain joins TRBV7-8 and TRBJ1-3; 7 bases match TRBD1. J lost 3 bases, V lost 1 base, and 12 bases had no gene match. The CDR3 contains 18 residues. Germline-derived CDR1 and CDR2 are SGHVS and FQNEAQ. The DNA for the CDR3 is TGTGCCAGCAGCTTAGTTATCTCGCCGGGACAGATTGGAAACACCATATATTTT. Its translation is CASSLVISPGQIGNTIYF. Full variable domain (remainder filled in from reference TRBV7-8 and TRBJ1-3): GAGVSQSPRYKVAKRGQDVALRCDPISGHVSLFWYQQALGQGPEFLTYFQNEAQLDKSGLPSDRFFAERPEGSVSTLKIQRTQQEDSAVYLCASSLVISPGQIGNTIYFGEGSWLTVV.

The chain recombines TRBV5-1 with TRBJ2-5; 14 bases fit TRBD2. The CDR3 consists of 18 residues. Germline CDR1 is SGHRS and CDR2 is YFSETQ. Trimming took 1 base from V and 2 from J; bases not matched to a gene: 7. DNA for the CDR3: TGCGCCAGCAGCTTGCGTCCCGGACTAGCGGGGGGACAAGAGACCCAGTACTTC. Translated: CASSLRPGLAGGQETQYF. Looking up the rest from reference TRBV5-1 and TRBJ2-5 gives the full variable domain: KAGVTQTPRYLIKTRGQQVTLSCSPISGHRSVSWYQQTPGQGLQFLFEYFSETQRNKGNFPGRFSGRQFSNSRSEMNVSTLELGDSALYLCASSLRPGLAGGQETQYFGPGTRLLVL.

The CDR3 bases are TGCAGACGGGGGGGCCGTGTGCAGTACTTC. It translates to CRRGGRVQYF. The chain joins TRBV20-1 to TRBJ2-7; 8 positions match TRBD2. CDR3 length: 10 residues. Germline V gene data show CDR1 as DFQATT and CDR2 as SNEGSKA (reference sequence).

The chain couples TRBV6-5 to TRBJ1-4; D gene ambiguous. The CDR3 runs to 14 residues. The V end lost 7 bases, the J end lost 7 bases, and 16 bases lay between the germline ends. CDR1 is MNHEY, CDR2 SVGAGI, per germline. The CDR3 is CASTAALIREKLFF. Here the CDR3 DNA reads TGTGCCAGCACGGCCGCTTTGATTCGTGAAAAACTGTTTTTT.

V is TRBV3-1 (or the pseudogene TRBV3-2) and J is TRBJ2-1; D tentatively fits TRBD1 or TRBD2 (5 bases each). Trimming removed 3 bases from V and 4 bases from J, with 22 bases in between. CDR3 length: 18 residues. Germline CDR1 LGHDT, CDR2 YNNKEL (reference sequence). CDR3 coding DNA: TGTGCCAGCAGCCACTCGATGCAGGGCCCTAGGAGGTACAATGAGCAGTTCTTC. This translates into CASSHSMQGPRRYNEQFF.

The chain links TRBV9 to TRBJ1-1; D is possibly TRBD1 (5 bases). With 0 bases removed from V and 6 bases from J, the gap between germline ends came to 15 bases. Per the germline V gene, CDR1 is SGDLS and CDR2 is YYNGEE. This CDR3 is 15 amino acids long. CDR3 in DNA: TGTGCCAGCAGCGTAGATCCAGGGCGGAGCGCTGAAGCTTTCTTT. It codes for CASSVDPGRSAEAFF.

J is TRBJ1-1 and V is TRBV7-8; possible D gene TRBD1, 5 bases. Germline V lookup: CDR1 SGHVS, CDR2 FQNEAQ. Trimming took off 8 bases at V and 2 bases at J, with 15 bases between the two ends. CDR3 length: 14 residues. The CDR3 bases are TGTGCCAGCGCACATGGGGGGGGAAACACTGAAGCTTTCTTT. Translated, it gives CASAHGGGNTEAFF.

The chain combines TRBV5-1 with TRBJ2-3, with a weak D call TRBD2 (5 bases). The CDR3 is made up of 15 amino acids. Trimming removed 4 bases at V and 0 bases at J, with 12 bases between. CDR1 and CDR2 from the germline V gene are SGHRS and YFSETQ. The CDR3 DNA is TGCGCCAGCAGCCGAGAGAGCGGCAGCACAGATACGCAGTATTTT. It translates to CASSRESGSTDTQYF.

The chain joins TRBV5-3 to TRBJ2-1; 11 bases agree with TRBD1. TRBV5-3 is an open reading frame, and its role is uncertain. J lost 9 bases, V lost 1 base, and 6 bases had no gene match. CDR3 length equals 15 residues. The CDR3 protein is CARSLFGQGAAEQFF. The DNA of the CDR3 is TGTGCCAGAAGCTTGTTTGGACAGGGGGCCGCTGAGCAGTTCTTC.

The chain recombines TRBV7-8 with TRBJ1-5; D gene uncertain. The CDR3 is 14 amino acids. Trimming shortened V by 5 bases and J by 3 bases, and 11 bases separated the two germline ends. Germline CDR1 SGHVS, CDR2 FQNEAQ. The DNA of the CDR3 is TGTGCCAGCAGCCCCTCGGAGCCCAATCAGCCCCAGCATTTT. This translates into CASSPSEPNQPQHF.

The CDR3 here is CASSSPNEQYF. The CDR3 nucleotides read TGTGCCAGCAGTTCCCCGAACGAGCAGTACTTC. This chain joins TRBV5-4 and TRBJ2-7; D remains unclear. Germline CDR1 and CDR2: SGHNT and YYREEE (reference sequence). Trimming shortened V by 5 bases and J by 5 bases, and 8 bases separated the two germline ends. CDR3 length equals 11 residues.

The chain joins TRBV12-3 or TRBV12-4 to TRBJ1-1; weak D call: TRBD1 (6 bases). V was cut by 6 bases and J by 1 base, with 9 bases left in between. The CDR3 contains 13 residues. CDR3 coding DNA: TGTGCCAGCAGGGGGACACAGAACACTGAAGCTTTCTTT. It codes for CASRGTQNTEAFF.

This chain joins TRBV6-1 and TRBJ1-3, with a tentative D call TRBD1 (5 bases). V lost 3 bases and J lost 9, with 12 bases in between. Germline V gene data show CDR1 as MNHNS and CDR2 as SASEGT. The length of the CDR3 is 13 residues. CDR3 nucleotide sequence: TGTGCCAGCAGTGAGAGACAGTTAGCCACCATATATTTT. This codes for CASSERQLATIYF.